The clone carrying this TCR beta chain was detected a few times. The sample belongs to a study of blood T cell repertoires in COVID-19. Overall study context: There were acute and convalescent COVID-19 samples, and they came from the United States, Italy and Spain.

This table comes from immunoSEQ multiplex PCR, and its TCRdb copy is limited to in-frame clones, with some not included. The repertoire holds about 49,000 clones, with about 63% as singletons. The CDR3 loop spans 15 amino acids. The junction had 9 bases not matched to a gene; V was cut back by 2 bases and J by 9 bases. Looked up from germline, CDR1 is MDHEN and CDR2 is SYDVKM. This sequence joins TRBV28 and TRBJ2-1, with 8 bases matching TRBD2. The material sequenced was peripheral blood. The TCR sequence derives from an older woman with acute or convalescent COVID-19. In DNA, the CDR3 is TGTGCCAGCAGTTTAAGCGGGAGAGAGGGAAGTGAGCAGTTCTTC. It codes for CASSLSGREGSEQFF.